This T cell receptor beta chain was sequenced for a study of CD8+ T cells in alopecia areata. Across the whole study: Tofacitinib was given for 6 to 18 months, then stopped for 6 months. Points from the study as a whole: More clonal than normal scalp was lesional scalp, particularly alopecia totalis/universalis. Mice showed TCR sharing more clearly than patients did, possibly owing to HLA. Scalp samples also contribute reads from the resident alphabeta T cells found in normal skin.

Those with alopecia areata gave lesional scalp punch biopsies and peripheral blood. This clone has more than one count but fewer than ten. Its specificity is unknown. The ends were cut back, 1 base at V and 6 bases at J, with 16 bases in the middle. The CDR3 covers 14 residues. The germline gives CDR1 GTSNPN, CDR2 SVGIG (reference sequence). Extracted RNA was reverse transcribed into cDNA, the sequencing template. Here immunoSEQ multiplex PCR was the method, and the copy in TCRdb shows in-frame clones only, minus some. The sample records around 7,000 clones, less than 75% being singletons. The chain employs TRBV30 and TRBJ2-7; tentative D call: TRBD2 (7 bases). The source was skin, collected at week 0. The receptor was derived from a human donor with alopecia areata. The CDR3 sequence: CAWSGGGGFSEQYF. The CDR3 DNA reads as TGTGCCTGGAGTGGGGGAGGGGGATTCAGCGAGCAGTACTTC.